This TCR beta chain was identified during a study of PD-1 blockade in classical Hodgkin lymphoma. Time point reported: cycle 4 day 1 (C4D1), after 5 to 7 weeks of nivolumab. Following autologous stem cell transplantation, relapse occurred in every patient, and exposure to brentuximab vedotin varied. This clone was detected a few times. Looked up from germline, CDR1 is SGDLS and CDR2 is YYNGEE. This CDR3 region has 14 residues. The V and J ends lost 2 bases and 4 bases respectively, with 12 bases between them. Here immunoSEQ multiplex PCR was the method, and the copy in TCRdb shows in-frame clones only, minus some. Of approximately 84,000 clones listed, 83% are singletons.

The TCR comes from a human donor with classical Hodgkin lymphoma. The sequencing here drew on peripheral blood mononuclear cells (PBMCs), taken before the fourth cycle of nivolumab. This rearrangement joins TRBV9 to TRBJ1-2; D is uncertain. The CDR3 loop reads CASSVDQVGYGYTF. DNA for the CDR3: TGTGCCAGCAGCGTGGACCAAGTGGGCTATGGCTACACCTTC. The variable domain in full, completed from reference TRBV9 and TRBJ1-2, reads DSGVTQTPKHLITATGQRVTLRCSPRSGDLSVYWYQQSLDQGLQFLIQYYNGEERAKGNILERFSAQQFPDLHSELNLSSLELGDSALYFCASSVDQVGYGYTFGSGTRLTVV.